This T cell receptor (beta chain) was recorded in a study of control samples from healthy donors and cancer patients. Assay used: immunoSEQ multiplex PCR; TCRdb lists only in-frame clones, some missing. Counted here are about 78,000 clones, 70% to 90% occurring once; the ten biggest clones make up 6.5% to 8%. The CDR3 covers 13 residues. J was trimmed by 6 bases and V by 5 bases; bases with no gene match: 6. Looked up from germline, CDR1 is MDHEN and CDR2 is SYDVKM. Sequencing was carried out using blood. This TCR was sampled from a woman aged 55 to 70 in good health. The chain links TRBV28 to TRBJ1-2; 7 bases line up with TRBD1. CDR3 in amino acids: CASSQGDWDGYTF. The CDR3, as DNA: TGTGCCAGCAGTCAGGGGGATTGGGATGGCTACACCTTC.